Listed here is a single TCR beta chain. Antigen specificity is unknown. The record originates from a study of T cell responses to AZD1222 COVID-19 vaccine. Study-wide findings and caveats: In a largely white British group with more females than males, clonal diversity was possibly underestimated.

The germline V gene has CDR1 SGHTS and CDR2 YDEGEE. This CDR3 contains 14 residues. The V and J ends lost 4 bases and 1 base respectively, with 11 bases between them. Profiled with immunoSEQ multiplex PCR; TCRdb holds only in-frame clones, not every one. The table records more than 95,000 clones, about 92% of them present only once. The receptor was isolated from an adult in good health. Sequences were derived from peripheral blood, sampled on day 0 of AZD1222 vaccination. The chain is built from TRBV5-8 and TRBJ1-1, with D maybe TRBD1 (6 bases). CDR3 residues: CASSPPTGNTEAFF. CDR3 DNA: TGTGCCAGCAGCCCCCCGACAGGGAACACTGAAGCTTTCTTT.